A single sample is the source of the 5 T cell receptor beta chains below, sequenced in a study of human T cells and chemical hapten exposure. Time point described: patch test 1, 2 weeks after DPC sensitization. Described treatment: therapeutic diphenylcyclopropenone sensitization with weekly scalp DPC. TCRdb re-called the RACE reads with MiXCR, one entry per CDR3 protein. Among 350,000 or so distinct CDR3 sequences listed, roughly 6.9% were seen once. This material consisted of whole blood, taken in connection with sensitization to the hapten diphenylcyclopropenone (DPC). The receptors derive from a woman between 18 and 29 years old with alopecia areata. Some clones in this sample may be carry-over from other donors' samples.

This clonotype was observed at least ten times. The V and J genes are TRBV24-1 and TRBJ2-1, with TRBD2 identical over 14 bases. This CDR3 comprises 19 residues. V was clipped by 4 bases and J by 0 bases; unmatched bases: 7. CDR1 and CDR2 from the germline V gene are KGHDR and SFDVKD. CDR3 coding DNA: TGTGCCACCAGTGACCCTGGACTAGCGGGGGGTAGCTCCTACAATGAGCAGTTCTTC. Protein: CATSDPGLAGGSSYNEQFF.

This clonotype was counted between two and nine times. The V call is TRBV7-2, the J call TRBJ1-2, with D perhaps matching TRBD1 (5 bases). The germline V and J ends were trimmed by 6 bases and 3 bases, with 11 bases remaining between them. CDR1 is SGHTA, CDR2 FQGNSA, per germline. The CDR3 sequence is 13 residues long. DNA for the CDR3: TGTGCCAGCAGTCAATGGGGGGACTATGGCTACACCTTC. Residues: CASSQWGDYGYTF.

This chain uses TRBV3-1 with TRBJ1-2; 7 bases are a match to TRBD1. Germline CDR1 and CDR2: LGHDT and YNNKEL (reference sequence). This CDR3 contains 15 residues. V lost 3 bases and J lost 4; bases outside the gene matches: 8. The CDR3 DNA sequence: TGTGCCAGCAGCCAGGGTGACAGGGCTGGCTATGGCTACACCTTC. Protein sequence: CASSQGDRAGYGYTF.

The sample holds many counts of this clonotype. The chain has TRBV20-1 and TRBJ1-4; TRBD1 aligns across 8 bases. CDR1 DFQATT and CDR2 SNEGSKA come from the germline V gene (reference sequence). V lost 5 bases, J lost 6 bases, and 8 bases stayed unmatched. The CDR3 is made up of 14 amino acids. The CDR3 DNA sequence: TGCAGTGCTCGCTGGACAGGGTCGGATGAAAAACTGTTTTTT. It encodes CSARWTGSDEKLFF.

V and J are TRBV27 and TRBJ2-2; 11 positions agree with TRBD1. CDR1 and CDR2 (germline): MNHEY, SMNVEV (reference sequence). The CDR3 contains 18 residues. V shed 6 bases and J 2 bases; nucleotides not matched to a gene: 11. DNA of the CDR3: TGTGCCAGCAGCCCGGGACAGGGGGTGTCATACAACACCGGGGAGCTGTTTTTT. Its protein is CASSPGQGVSYNTGELFF.